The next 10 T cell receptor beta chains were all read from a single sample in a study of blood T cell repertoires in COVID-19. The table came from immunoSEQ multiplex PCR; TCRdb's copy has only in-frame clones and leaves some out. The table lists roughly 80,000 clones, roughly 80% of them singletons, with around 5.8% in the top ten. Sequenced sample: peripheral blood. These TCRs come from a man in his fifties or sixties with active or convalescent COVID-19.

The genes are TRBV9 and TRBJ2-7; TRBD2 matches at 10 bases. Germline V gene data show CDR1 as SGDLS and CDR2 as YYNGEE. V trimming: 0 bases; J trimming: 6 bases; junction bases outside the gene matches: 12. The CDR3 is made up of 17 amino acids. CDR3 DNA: TGTGCCAGCAGCGTAGGGCCGGGGAGCGGGGGGGCCGGCGAGCAGTACTTC. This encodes CASSVGPGSGGAGEQYF. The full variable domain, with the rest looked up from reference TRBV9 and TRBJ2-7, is DSGVTQTPKHLITATGQRVTLRCSPRSGDLSVYWYQQSLDQGLQFLIQYYNGEERAKGNILERFSAQQFPDLHSELNLSSLELGDSALYFCASSVGPGSGGAGEQYFGPGTRLTVT.

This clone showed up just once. CDR3 DNA sequence: TGTGCCAGCAGCTGGGACAGGGGCGCCGAGCAGTACTTC. Amino acid sequence: CASSWDRGAEQYF. The genes are TRBV5-6 and TRBJ2-7; 10 positions agree with TRBD1. This CDR3 has 13 amino acids. V shed 3 bases and J 6 bases; nucleotides not matched to a gene: 3. Germline-derived CDR1 and CDR2 are SGHDT and YYEEEE.

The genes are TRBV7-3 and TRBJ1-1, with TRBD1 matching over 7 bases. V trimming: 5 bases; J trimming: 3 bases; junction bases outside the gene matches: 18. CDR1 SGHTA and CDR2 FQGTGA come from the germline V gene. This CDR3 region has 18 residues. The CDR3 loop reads CASSRRSSYRGAHTEAFF. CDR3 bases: TGTGCCAGCAGCCGGAGGTCTTCTTACAGGGGCGCACACACTGAAGCTTTCTTT.

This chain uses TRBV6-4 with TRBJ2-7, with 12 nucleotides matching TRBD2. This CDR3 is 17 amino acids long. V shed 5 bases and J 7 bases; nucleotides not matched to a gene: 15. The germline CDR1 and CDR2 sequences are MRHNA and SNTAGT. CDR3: CASSCEFKGLAGQEQYF. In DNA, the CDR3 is TGTGCCAGCAGTTGCGAGTTTAAAGGACTAGCGGGGCAAGAGCAGTACTTC.

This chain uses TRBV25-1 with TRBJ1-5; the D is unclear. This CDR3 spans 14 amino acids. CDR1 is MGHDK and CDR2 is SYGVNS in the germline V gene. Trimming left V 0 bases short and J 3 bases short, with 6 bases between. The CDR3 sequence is CASSEYSYNQPQHF. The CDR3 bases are TGTGCCAGCAGTGAATATAGCTACAATCAGCCCCAGCATTTT.

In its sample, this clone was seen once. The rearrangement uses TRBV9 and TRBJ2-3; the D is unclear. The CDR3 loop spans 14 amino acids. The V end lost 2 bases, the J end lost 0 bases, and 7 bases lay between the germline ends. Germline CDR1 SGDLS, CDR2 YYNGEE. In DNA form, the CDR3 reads TGTGCCAGCAGCGTTGAGAGGAGCACAGATACGCAGTATTTT. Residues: CASSVERSTDTQYF. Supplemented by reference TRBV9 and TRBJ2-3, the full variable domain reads DSGVTQTPKHLITATGQRVTLRCSPRSGDLSVYWYQQSLDQGLQFLIQYYNGEERAKGNILERFSAQQFPDLHSELNLSSLELGDSALYFCASSVERSTDTQYFGPGTRLTVL.

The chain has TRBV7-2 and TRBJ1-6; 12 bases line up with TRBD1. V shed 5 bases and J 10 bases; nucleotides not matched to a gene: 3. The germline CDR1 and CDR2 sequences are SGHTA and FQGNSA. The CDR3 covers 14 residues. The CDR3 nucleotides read TGTGCCAGCAGCCAGGGGACAGGGGGCTCACCCCTCCACTTT. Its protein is CASSQGTGGSPLHF. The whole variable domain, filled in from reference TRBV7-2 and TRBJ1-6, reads GAGVSQSPSNKVTEKGKDVELRCDPISGHTALYWYRQSLGQGLEFLIYFQGNSAPDKSGLPSDRFSAERTGGSVSTLTIQRTQQEDSAVYLCASSQGTGGSPLHFGNGTRLTVT.

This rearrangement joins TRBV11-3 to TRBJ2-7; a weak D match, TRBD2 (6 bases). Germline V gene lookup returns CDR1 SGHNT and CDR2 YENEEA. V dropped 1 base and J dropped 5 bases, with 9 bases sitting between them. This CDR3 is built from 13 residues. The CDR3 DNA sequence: TGTGCCAGCAGCTTAGCTCCGGGAGACGAGCAGTACTTC. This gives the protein CASSLAPGDEQYF.

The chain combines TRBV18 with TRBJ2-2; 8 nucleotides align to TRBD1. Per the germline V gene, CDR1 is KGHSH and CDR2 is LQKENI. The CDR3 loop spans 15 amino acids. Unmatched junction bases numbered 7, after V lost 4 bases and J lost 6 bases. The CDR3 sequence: CASSHGQGDAGELFF. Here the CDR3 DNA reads TGTGCCAGCTCACACGGACAGGGTGACGCCGGGGAGCTGTTTTTT.

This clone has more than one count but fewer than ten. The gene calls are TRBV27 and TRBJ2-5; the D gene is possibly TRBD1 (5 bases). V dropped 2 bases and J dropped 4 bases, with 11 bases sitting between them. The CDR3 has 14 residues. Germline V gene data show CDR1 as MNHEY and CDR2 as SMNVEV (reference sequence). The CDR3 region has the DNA TGTGCCAGCAGTTTAGGGCACAGGACAGAGACCCAGTACTTC. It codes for CASSLGHRTETQYF.